The sequence of this T cell receptor (beta chain) was determined in a study of human T cells and chemical hapten exposure (dated by TCRdb to the early 2020s). Looking at the study overall: Libraries were combined into a pool for sequencing, and differences in TCR yield between samples came mainly from small differences in library volumes within the pool. For every blood RNA sample, sequencing covered both the TCR alpha and TCR beta chains. Peripheral blood TCR repertoire changes were tracked in vivo in alopecia patients during primary and secondary sensitization to the hapten diphenylcyclopropenone (DPC).

The protocol used for the library was RACE. The sample was run on a NextSeq 500. During library preparation, unique molecular identifiers were attached to individual cDNA molecules so that TCRs could be counted in a quantitative, reproducible way. The study's own analysis went as follows. Samples had a median of roughly 98,000 TCRs, with a range from roughly 23,224 to 700,000. V, J and CDR3 annotation of the TCR reads was performed with the Decombinator software suite. For the PS versus PT1 abundance plots, all samples were subsampled to the same number of TCRs (28,000). TCRs were defined as expanded if absent before sensitization and observed at least eight times at the 2-week time point. TCRdb cleaned the public reads at Q25 with fastp, built clones with MiXCR and kept in-frame beta chains. Every distinct CDR3 protein forms one entry, paired with its most common genes and DNA. V and J calls and clone size were set by TCRdb, not the authors. The sample table holds over 100,000 distinct CDR3 sequences, of which about 9% were seen once. The ten biggest clones cover 1.5% to 2% of the sample.

The time point label here, explained by the study, means: healthy volunteer bleed at 2 weeks. Total RNA was isolated from unfractionated whole blood collected in Tempus Blood RNA tubes. Five healthy volunteers served as TCR sequencing controls and were bled at day 0, 2 weeks and 6 weeks. V ends up 2 bases short and J 8 bases short, with an unmatched junction base count of 3. The germline V gene (reference sequence) gives CDR1 as GTSNPN and CDR2 as SVGIG. From the cysteine up to the phenylalanine, the CDR3 has a length of 12 residues. The retained sequence is limited to the CDR3, 36 bases, with the frame set at the first base. Note on this clonotype: Its antigen remains unidentified. Base-call qualities are not available, and no considerably larger clone is one nucleotide away.

What the authors observed across the whole study: After repeated subsampling, changes were observed in the strength of the expansion versus patch-test correlation and in the threshold at which the correlation became significant. DPC sensitization did not change the number of TCRs with a frequency above 1 in 1000, and there was no evidence of changes in global repertoire structure.

The rearranged segments are TRBV30 and TRBJ1-2, with 9 bases aligning to TRBD1. Sequencing used whole blood. This TCR came from a male donor in good health. Some clones in this sample may be carry-over from other donors' samples. The nucleotides are TGTGCCTGGAGTAGGACAGGGGCGGGCTACACCTTC. This sequence encodes CAWSRTGAGYTF.